The clone carrying this TCR beta chain was counted between two and nine times. Its matching antigen is unknown. The sample is drawn from a study of T cells in Graves' hyperthyroidism and ophthalmopathy. Whole-study findings and limits: In the blood, most expanded thyroid clonotypes above 0.001 appeared as well.

Amplification yielded TCR beta CDR3 regions, with RNA transcripts as the source. An initial round of RT-PCR targeting the TCR CDR3 relied on the HTBI primer set. A single record per CDR3 protein comes from TCRdb applying MiXCR to the multiplex PCR reads. The table lists some 500,000 distinct CDR3 sequences, about 15% of them singletons. Germline CDR1 reads SGHDN; CDR2 reads FVKESK. V gave up 0 bases and J gave up 1 base, with 5 bases separating them. This CDR3 comprises 14 residues. V gene TRBV14 combines with J gene TRBJ2-3; D remains ambiguous. The clonotype was recovered from a woman aged 18-29 years with Graves' hyperthyroidism. The material sequenced was blood. CDR3 DNA sequence: TGTGCCAGCAGCCAAGATTATGGCACAGATACGCAGTATTTT. Translation gives CASSQDYGTDTQYF. The whole variable domain, filled in from reference TRBV14 and TRBJ2-3, reads EAGVTQFPSHSVIEKGQTVTLRCDPISGHDNLYWYRRVMGKEIKFLLHFVKESKQDESGMPNNRFLAERTGGTYSTLKVQPAELEDSGVYFCASSQDYGTDTQYFGPGTRLTVL.